A selection of T cell receptor beta chains follows, all from one sample in a study of blood T cell repertoires in COVID-19. The protocol was immunoSEQ multiplex PCR, while the TCRdb copy is restricted to in-frame clones and leaves out a portion. The profile shows fewer than 120,000 clones, 88% of them singletons. Source material: peripheral blood. These receptors were obtained from a woman in her fifties or sixties with acute or convalescent COVID-19. Each CDR3 is given with its conserved first and last residue. The D gene is left open where the match is weak. A row's size may be missing; if present it is once, few, many or a size class.

clone size	D gene	J gene	V gene	CDR3 length	CDR3 protein	CDR3 DNA
NA	NA	TRBJ2-5	TRBV7-2	16	CASSLGAQVHQETQYF	TGTGCCAGCAGCTTAGGAGCACAGGTACACCAAGAGACCCAGTACTTC
NA	TRBD2	TRBJ2-1	TRBV7-9	13	CARTSGSGDEQFF	TGTGCCAGAACCTCGGGCAGCGGGGATGAGCAGTTCTTC
NA	NA	TRBJ1-5	TRBV12-3/TRBV12-4	13	CASSRQGTQPQHF	TGTGCCAGCAGTCGTCAGGGAACGCAGCCCCAGCATTTT
NA	TRBD1	TRBJ2-1	TRBV5-1	15	CASSLTGQGGQEQFF	TGCGCCAGCAGCTTAACTGGACAGGGAGGTCAGGAGCAGTTCTTC
NA	TRBD2	TRBJ2-7	TRBV29-1	13	CSVGKLAGEEQYF	TGCAGCGTTGGTAAACTAGCGGGAGAAGAGCAGTACTTC
NA	NA	TRBJ2-3	TRBV6-6	15	CASTQGSGSTDTQYF	TGTGCCAGCACTCAGGGCAGCGGGAGCACAGATACGCAGTATTTT
NA	TRBD1	TRBJ2-7	TRBV7-9	15	CASSTSGTGVDEQYF	TGTGCCAGCAGCACGTCCGGGACAGGGGTGGACGAGCAGTACTTC
NA	NA	TRBJ2-1	TRBV28	17	CASSTVGRGGRGDEQFF	TGTGCCAGCAGTACCGTCGGAAGGGGGGGCCGAGGAGATGAGCAGTTCTTC
NA	NA	TRBJ2-5	TRBV7-9	14	CASSRGTAQETQYF	TGTGCCAGCAGCCGCGGGACAGCGCAAGAGACCCAGTACTTC
NA	NA	TRBJ1-5	TRBV6-7	14	CASSQETVNQPQHF	TGTGCCAGCAGCCAGGAGACAGTGAATCAGCCCCAGCATTTT
NA	TRBD2	TRBJ2-1	TRBV15	17	CATSRGGTSGSYNEQFF	TGTGCCACCAGCAGAGGGGGGACTAGCGGGAGCTACAATGAGCAGTTCTTC
NA	NA	TRBJ1-1	TRBV27	13	CASTRGPNTEAFF	TGTGCCAGCACCAGAGGGCCGAACACTGAAGCTTTCTTT
NA	NA	TRBJ2-6	TRBV28	15	CASRGGGTGANVLTF	TGTGCCAGCAGGGGTGGGGGGACTGGGGCCAACGTCCTGACTTTC
few	NA	TRBJ2-7	TRBV4-1	14	CASSWDFNSYEQYF	TGCGCCAGCAGCTGGGACTTTAACTCCTACGAGCAGTACTTC
NA	NA	TRBJ2-3	TRBV9	13	CASSGLASDTQYF	TGTGCCAGCAGCGGGCTAGCATCCGATACGCAGTATTTT
NA	TRBD1	TRBJ1-6	TRBV5-1	15	CASSLQGTINSPLHF	TGCGCCAGCTCCCTACAGGGGACGATAAATTCACCCCTCCACTTT
NA	NA	TRBJ2-4	TRBV7-2	13	CASSAGRWNIQYF	TGTGCCAGCAGCGCGGGACGGTGGAACATTCAGTACTTC
few	TRBD2	TRBJ2-1	TRBV30	22	CAWSRQDRGGLAGDLSYNEQFF	TGTGCCTGGAGTAGGCAGGATCGGGGTGGCCTAGCGGGAGATTTGTCCTACAATGAGCAGTTCTTC
NA	NA	TRBJ1-1	TRBV7-9	17	CASSLSVRDKSRTEAFF	TGTGCCAGCAGCTTATCGGTCCGGGACAAGTCGCGCACTGAAGCTTTCTTT
NA	TRBD2	TRBJ2-3	TRBV5-1	18	CASSLTTRTSGDTDTQYF	TGCGCCAGCAGCCTAACGACCAGGACTAGCGGGGACACAGATACGCAGTATTTT
NA	TRBD1	TRBJ1-4	TRBV28	17	CASSSNLSGTGNEKLFF	TGTGCCAGCAGTTCCAACCTTTCCGGGACAGGGAATGAAAAACTGTTTTTT
NA	NA	TRBJ1-2	TRBV24-1	14	CATSDPYPGIGYTF	TGTGCCACCAGTGATCCCTACCCGGGTATTGGCTACACCTTC
NA	TRBD1	TRBJ1-6	TRBV5-1	16	CASSLGRDSANSPLHF	TGCGCCAGCAGCTTGGGTCGGGACAGCGCTAATTCACCCCTCCACTTT
NA	NA	TRBJ2-1	TRBV5-1	15	CASSLPTGSYNEQFF	TGCGCCAGCAGCCTCCCAACAGGGTCCTACAATGAGCAGTTCTTC
NA	NA	TRBJ1-5	TRBV18	16	CASSPSTGSPNQPQHF	TGTGCCAGCTCACCCTCCACAGGAAGCCCCAATCAGCCCCAGCATTTT
NA	NA	TRBJ2-2	TRBV6-5	14	CASRGLGAAGELFF	TGTGCCAGCAGGGGGTTGGGAGCGGCCGGGGAGCTGTTTTTT
NA	NA	TRBJ1-3	TRBV7-9	15	CASSYGGASGNTIYF	TGTGCCAGCAGCTATGGGGGGGCCTCGGGAAACACCATATATTTT
once	TRBD1	TRBJ2-7	TRBV5-1	14	CASSGTGSSYEQYF	TGCGCCAGCTCAGGGACAGGGAGCTCCTACGAGCAGTACTTC